The present T cell receptor (beta chain) was sequenced within a study of human T cells and chemical hapten exposure. Study details: Weekly scalp doses of diphenylcyclopropenone were given to patients during the roughly 25-week study. Among samples, TCR yields varied mainly because of small differences in pooled library volume.

Time point here: patch test 2, 6 weeks after DPC sensitization. As to treatment: therapeutic diphenylcyclopropenone sensitization with weekly scalp DPC. Non-pregnant alopecia patients aged 18 to 70, suitable for DPC therapy. From germline, CDR1 is GTSNPN and CDR2 SVGIG (reference sequence). V dropped 0 bases and J dropped 2 bases, with 13 bases sitting between them. This CDR3 region has 15 residues. As to this clonotype: Its antigen is currently unknown.

Study-level points and caveats: Significantly more large CDR3 similarity clusters arose among expanded TCRs than among controls.

Each CDR3 protein gets one entry after TCRdb re-called the RACE reads with MiXCR. This sample has 65,000 to 95,000 distinct CDR3 sequences, with around 6.7% found just once. Specimen: whole blood, collected in connection with sensitization to the hapten diphenylcyclopropenone (DPC). The chain couples TRBV30 to TRBJ1-1; the D is unclear. The TCR comes from a woman in her 30s with alopecia areata. Some clones in this sample may be carry-over from other donors' samples. The CDR3 sequence is CAWSVEWAANTEAFF. The CDR3 DNA sequence: TGTGCCTGGAGTGTAGAATGGGCGGCTAACACTGAAGCTTTCTTT.